These 31 T cell receptor beta chains originate from one sample sequenced in a study of cytomegalovirus exposure and HLA in healthy donors. Generated by immunoSEQ multiplex PCR, the TCRdb table keeps only in-frame clones and is missing some. The sample yields approximately 120,000 clones, approximately 90% seen once. The specimen sequenced was PBMCs. The receptors originated from a woman between 18 and 30 years old in good health and CMV-seronegative.

The chain recombines TRBV14 with TRBJ1-2; 7 positions match TRBD1. Germline CDR1 and CDR2: SGHDN and FVKESK. J gave up 6 bases and V 0 bases, and 7 bases lay outside the gene matches. The CDR3 length is 15 residues. The CDR3 sequence is CASSQDSAGGHGYTF. The DNA for the CDR3 is TGTGCCAGCAGCCAAGATTCGGCAGGGGGACATGGCTACACCTTC.

V and J are TRBV2 and TRBJ1-5; maybe TRBD1 (6 bases). Trimming stripped 4 bases from V and 0 bases from J, with 10 bases between. Germline assignment: CDR1 SNHLY and CDR2 FYNNEI. The CDR3 runs to 15 residues. DNA of the CDR3: TGTGCCAGCAGTGGGGTGGGACATAGCAATCAGCCCCAGCATTTT. This codes for CASSGVGHSNQPQHF.

The chain carries TRBV5-1 and TRBJ1-1; weak D call: TRBD1 (5 bases). The CDR3 runs 14 residues. From germline, CDR1 is SGHRS and CDR2 YFSETQ. V lost 7 bases and J lost 1, with 14 bases in between. The CDR3 region is CASAPTGGNTEAFF. CDR3 in DNA: TGCGCCAGCGCCCCCACGGGGGGGAACACTGAAGCTTTCTTT.

The chain carries TRBV6-1 and TRBJ1-4; no clear D gene. The V gene's germline CDR1 is MNHNS and CDR2 SASEGT. V was shortened by 4 bases and J by 8 bases, with 14 bases between the two germline ends. The CDR3 loop spans 14 amino acids. The chain's CDR3 is CASSVEITREKLFF. CDR3 in DNA: TGTGCCAGCAGTGTAGAGATTACGCGGGAAAAACTGTTTTTT.

The rearrangement joins TRBV2 to TRBJ1-3; D remains ambiguous. V was shortened by 5 bases and J by 4 bases, with 9 bases between the two germline ends. This CDR3 is 13 amino acids long. Germline CDR1 and CDR2: SNHLY and FYNNEI. CDR3: CASSSGNGNTIYF. The CDR3 region has the DNA TGTGCCAGCAGTTCCGGGAACGGAAACACCATATATTTT.

CDR3 region: CASSSGDRLFRATDTQYF. The DNA of the CDR3 is TGTGCCAGCAGTTCCGGGGACAGATTATTTCGGGCCACAGATACGCAGTATTTT. J is TRBJ2-3 and V is TRBV28; 7 bases match TRBD1. This CDR3 has 18 amino acids. The V and J ends lost 4 bases and 2 bases, in that order; junction bases with no gene match: 15. Germline lookup yields CDR1 MDHEN and CDR2 SYDVKM.

The chain employs TRBV6-4 and TRBJ1-2; TRBD1 is a possible D gene (5 bases). The CDR3 is 12 residues long. Per germline, CDR1 MRHNA and CDR2 SNTAGT. Trimming pared 7 bases from V and 6 bases from J, leaving 12 bases between. The DNA of the CDR3 is TGTGCCAGCATCTCTGGAGGGGATGGCTACACCTTC. Translating it yields CASISGGDGYTF.

This clone was counted once. The chain employs TRBV4-2 and TRBJ2-5, with 9 nucleotides matching TRBD2. Trimming removed 0 bases from V and 2 bases from J; junction bases left unmatched: 13. This CDR3 has 19 residues. The germline gives CDR1 LGHNA, CDR2 YNFKEQ. The DNA of the CDR3 is TGTGCCAGCAGCCAAGATTCAGCTACTCTAGCGGGAACTCAAGAGACCCAGTACTTC. Amino acids: CASSQDSATLAGTQETQYF.

Worth noting for this clone: In the same sample, other DNA sequences code for this CDR3. The chain carries TRBV27 and TRBJ1-5; 11 bases are shared with TRBD1. Germline CDR1 and CDR2: MNHEY and SMNVEV (reference sequence). The CDR3 sequence is 15 residues long. V lost 5 bases, J lost 4 bases, and 4 bases stayed unmatched. CDR3 DNA sequence: TGTGCCAGCAGTCTAGGGACAGGGGGGAATCAGCCCCAGCATTTT. It translates to CASSLGTGGNQPQHF.

V is TRBV29-1 and J is TRBJ1-1, with D uncertain. V lost 3 bases and J 2 bases, leaving 7 bases between the germline ends. Germline V lookup: CDR1 SQVTM, CDR2 ANQGSEA. The CDR3 sequence is 12 residues long. This chain's CDR3 is CSVDGANTEAFF. DNA for the CDR3: TGCAGCGTTGATGGAGCAAACACTGAAGCTTTCTTT.

The chain couples TRBV9 to TRBJ2-5; TRBD2 aligns across 12 bases. Germline lookup yields CDR1 SGDLS and CDR2 YYNGEE. CDR3 length: 14 residues. Losses at the gene ends were 3 bases for V and 4 bases for J; bases not matched to a gene: 1. The CDR3 spells CASSASGGGETQYF. The DNA of the CDR3 is TGTGCCAGCAGCGCTAGCGGGGGGGGAGAGACCCAGTACTTC.

The chain's CDR3 is CASSREFDYGYTF. The DNA for the CDR3 is TGTGCCAGCAGTCGGGAGTTTGACTATGGCTACACCTTC. The chain links TRBV28 to TRBJ1-2; D is ambiguous. V was pared by 5 bases and J by 3 bases, with 10 bases between. The CDR3 is 13 amino acids. Germline CDR1 is MDHEN and CDR2 is SYDVKM.

V is TRBV5-1 and J is TRBJ1-1, with 11 nucleotides matching TRBD1. The germline CDR1 and CDR2 sequences are SGHRS and YFSETQ. The CDR3 consists of 16 residues. With 2 bases clipped from V and 4 bases from J, the junction kept 7 bases outside the gene matches. Written as DNA, the CDR3 is TGCGCCAGCAGCTTAAGGGGACAGGGGGATGGCACTGAAGCTTTCTTT. It specifies CASSLRGQGDGTEAFF.

The chain combines TRBV25-1 with TRBJ2-5; D possibly corresponds to TRBD2 (6 bases). Germline V lookup: CDR1 MGHDK, CDR2 SYGVNS. This CDR3 region has 15 residues. V was pared by 1 base and J by 5 bases, with 14 bases between. CDR3 nucleotide sequence: TGTGCCAGCAGTGAATTTCGGGCCGGAGGGGAGACCCAGTACTTC. This sequence encodes CASSEFRAGGETQYF.

This clone was recorded only once. The gene calls are TRBV5-1 and TRBJ1-2; 10 bases line up with TRBD1. The CDR3 is 15 amino acids. Germline CDR1 is SGHRS and CDR2 is YFSETQ. The trim removed 4 bases at V and 5 bases at J, leaving 8 bases unmatched. CDR3 nucleotide sequence: TGCGCCAGCAGCCTCCATCCGGGACAGGGGTATGGCTACACCTTC. Protein: CASSLHPGQGYGYTF. Combining the CDR3 with reference TRBV5-1 and TRBJ1-2 gives the whole variable domain KAGVTQTPRYLIKTRGQQVTLSCSPISGHRSVSWYQQTPGQGLQFLFEYFSETQRNKGNFPGRFSGRQFSNSRSEMNVSTLELGDSALYLCASSLHPGQGYGYTFGSGTRLTVV.

The chain is built from TRBV27 and TRBJ1-1; D is unclear. V lost 3 bases and J 1 base, leaving 9 bases between the germline ends. This CDR3 is built from 14 residues. Germline values: CDR1 MNHEY, CDR2 SMNVEV (reference sequence). CDR3 sequence reads: CASSFGLGNTEAFF. Here the CDR3 DNA reads TGTGCCAGCAGTTTTGGACTAGGGAACACTGAAGCTTTCTTT.

This sequence joins TRBV19 and TRBJ1-2; a possible D gene is TRBD1 (6 bases). Trimming removed 5 bases at V and 8 bases at J, with 21 bases between. CDR1 and CDR2 from the germline V gene are LNHDA and SQIVND (reference sequence). The CDR3 runs 15 residues. The DNA of the CDR3 is TGTGCCAGTAGTCTCAGGGGATTCTTTGCAGACGGCTACACCTTC. This translates into CASSLRGFFADGYTF.

The chain employs TRBV19 and TRBJ2-7, with a weak D call TRBD2 (5 bases). Trimming took 0 bases from V and 2 from J, leaving 11 bases between them. CDR1 is LNHDA and CDR2 is SQIVND in the germline V gene (reference sequence). The CDR3 runs to 15 residues. The CDR3 here is CASSIDTRPAYEQYF. The CDR3 DNA is TGTGCCAGTAGTATAGATACTAGACCCGCCTACGAGCAGTACTTC.

Only one count was recorded for this clone. The genes are TRBV27 and TRBJ2-1; 11 bases match TRBD2. The CDR3 is 16 residues long. Per germline, CDR1 MNHEY and CDR2 SMNVEV (reference sequence). After removal of 4 bases from V and 3 bases from J, the junction contained 5 bases not matched to a gene. CDR3: CASSSLAGGNYNEQFF. CDR3 bases: TGTGCCAGCAGTTCGTTAGCGGGGGGGAACTACAATGAGCAGTTCTTC.

The rearrangement joins TRBV13 to TRBJ2-7, with TRBD1 identical over 7 bases. V lost 2 bases and J lost 0; bases outside the gene matches: 13. Looked up from germline, CDR1 is PRHDT and CDR2 is FYEKMQ (reference sequence). This CDR3 has 18 amino acids. The CDR3 loop reads CASSLYNGDSRFSYEQYF. For the CDR3, the DNA is TGTGCCAGCAGCTTATACAACGGGGACAGCCGGTTCTCCTACGAGCAGTACTTC.

The chain uses TRBV28 and TRBJ1-3; D is uncertain. V lost 3 bases and J lost 4, with 4 bases in between. The CDR3 runs 12 residues. Germline CDR1 and CDR2: MDHEN and SYDVKM. The CDR3 DNA sequence: TGTGCCAGCAGTTTCAGAGGAAACACCATATATTTT. Amino acid sequence: CASSFRGNTIYF.

V and J are TRBV10-3 and TRBJ2-1; D call uncertain. The CDR3 extends over 13 amino acids. V dropped 4 bases and J dropped 2 bases, with 6 bases sitting between them. Germline V gene sequence: CDR1 ENHRY, CDR2 SYGVKD. The CDR3 region is CAISVPAYNEQFF. CDR3 nucleotides: TGTGCCATCAGTGTCCCGGCCTACAATGAGCAGTTCTTC.

This chain links TRBV9 with TRBJ1-4; 12 bases agree with TRBD1. The germline V gene has CDR1 SGDLS and CDR2 YYNGEE. The junction had 3 bases not matched to a gene; V was cut back by 3 bases and J by 6 bases. The length of the CDR3 is 15 residues. The CDR3 DNA follows: TGTGCCAGCAGCGCCGGGACAGGGGGCTATGAAAAACTGTTTTTT. This codes for CASSAGTGGYEKLFF. The full variable domain, its missing parts supplied by reference TRBV9 and TRBJ1-4, is DSGVTQTPKHLITATGQRVTLRCSPRSGDLSVYWYQQSLDQGLQFLIQYYNGEERAKGNILERFSAQQFPDLHSELNLSSLELGDSALYFCASSAGTGGYEKLFFGSGTQLSVL.

The CDR3 loop reads CASSAGTINTGELFF. In DNA form, the CDR3 reads TGTGCCAGCAGCGCCGGGACTATAAACACCGGGGAGCTGTTTTTT. The V gene is TRBV11-2, the J gene TRBJ2-2, with 7 bases aligning to TRBD2. The CDR3 consists of 15 residues. Germline-derived CDR1 and CDR2 are SGHAT and FQNNGV. The V segment lost 5 bases and the J segment 2 bases; nucleotides outside the gene matches: 5.

This rearrangement joins TRBV5-8 to TRBJ1-2; D is ambiguous. V lost 1 base and J 0 bases, leaving 13 bases between the germline ends. CDR1 is SGHTS, CDR2 YDEGEE, per germline. CDR3 size: 16 residues. CDR3: CASSLYAAVANYGYTF. CDR3 nucleotides: TGTGCCAGCAGCTTGTACGCAGCGGTAGCTAACTATGGCTACACCTTC.

The gene calls are TRBV11-2 and TRBJ2-3; 9 bases align to TRBD2. V shed 4 bases and J 6 bases; nucleotides not matched to a gene: 11. This CDR3 is built from 16 residues. Germline CDR1 SGHAT, CDR2 FQNNGV. CDR3 nucleotides: TGTGCCAGCAGCTCCCTCCCAGCGGGGGGTGTTGATACGCAGTATTTT. It yields the protein CASSSLPAGGVDTQYF.

V gene TRBV19 combines with J gene TRBJ2-3; TRBD1 matches at 9 bases. Germline CDR1 is LNHDA and CDR2 is SQIVND (reference sequence). This CDR3 has 16 residues. The V gene end was trimmed by 4 bases and the J gene end by 3 bases; junction bases not matched to a gene: 8. DNA of the CDR3: TGTGCCAGTAGTAAGGCCGGACAGGGGAGGACAGATACGCAGTATTTT. It codes for CASSKAGQGRTDTQYF.

This rearrangement joins TRBV25-1 to TRBJ2-7; tentative D call: TRBD1 (6 bases). The V gene's germline CDR1 is MGHDK and CDR2 SYGVNS. This CDR3 has 16 residues. Deletions cut 3 bases from V and 0 bases from J, with 15 bases between. The CDR3 is CASSDPPDSPSYEQYF. The CDR3 DNA reads TGTGCCAGCAGTGACCCCCCGGACAGTCCCTCCTACGAGCAGTACTTC.

V is TRBV6-4 and J is TRBJ2-7, with D unclear. The CDR3 has 13 residues. V lost 8 bases and J lost 2, with 13 bases in between. Germline lookup yields CDR1 MRHNA and CDR2 SNTAGT. This CDR3 is CASPHGSPYEQYF. The CDR3 nucleotides are TGTGCCAGCCCTCACGGGTCTCCCTACGAGCAGTACTTC.

The chain has TRBV28 and TRBJ1-5; the D gene is possibly TRBD1 (5 bases). From germline, CDR1 is MDHEN and CDR2 SYDVKM. There are 15 residues in the CDR3. The V end was cut by 7 bases, the J end by 2 bases, with 15 bases between. In DNA, the CDR3 is TGTGCCAGCACAGTTGTCAGGGTTCGCAATCAGCCCCAGCATTTT. It encodes CASTVVRVRNQPQHF. The complete variable domain, with remaining parts taken from reference TRBV28 and TRBJ1-5, reads DVKVTQSSRYLVKRTGEKVFLECVQDMDHENMFWYRQDPGLGLRLIYFSYDVKMKEKGDIPEGYSVSREKKERFSLILESASTNQTSMYLCASTVVRVRNQPQHFGDGTRLSIL.

The chain employs TRBV29-1 and TRBJ1-2; D uncertain. V lost 0 bases to trimming and J lost 2 bases, with 4 bases between them. The CDR3 extends over 12 amino acids. Germline V gene data show CDR1 as SQVTM and CDR2 as ANQGSEA. The DNA for the CDR3 is TGCAGCGTTGAAGACGGGAACTATGGCTACACCTTC. Its protein product is CSVEDGNYGYTF.